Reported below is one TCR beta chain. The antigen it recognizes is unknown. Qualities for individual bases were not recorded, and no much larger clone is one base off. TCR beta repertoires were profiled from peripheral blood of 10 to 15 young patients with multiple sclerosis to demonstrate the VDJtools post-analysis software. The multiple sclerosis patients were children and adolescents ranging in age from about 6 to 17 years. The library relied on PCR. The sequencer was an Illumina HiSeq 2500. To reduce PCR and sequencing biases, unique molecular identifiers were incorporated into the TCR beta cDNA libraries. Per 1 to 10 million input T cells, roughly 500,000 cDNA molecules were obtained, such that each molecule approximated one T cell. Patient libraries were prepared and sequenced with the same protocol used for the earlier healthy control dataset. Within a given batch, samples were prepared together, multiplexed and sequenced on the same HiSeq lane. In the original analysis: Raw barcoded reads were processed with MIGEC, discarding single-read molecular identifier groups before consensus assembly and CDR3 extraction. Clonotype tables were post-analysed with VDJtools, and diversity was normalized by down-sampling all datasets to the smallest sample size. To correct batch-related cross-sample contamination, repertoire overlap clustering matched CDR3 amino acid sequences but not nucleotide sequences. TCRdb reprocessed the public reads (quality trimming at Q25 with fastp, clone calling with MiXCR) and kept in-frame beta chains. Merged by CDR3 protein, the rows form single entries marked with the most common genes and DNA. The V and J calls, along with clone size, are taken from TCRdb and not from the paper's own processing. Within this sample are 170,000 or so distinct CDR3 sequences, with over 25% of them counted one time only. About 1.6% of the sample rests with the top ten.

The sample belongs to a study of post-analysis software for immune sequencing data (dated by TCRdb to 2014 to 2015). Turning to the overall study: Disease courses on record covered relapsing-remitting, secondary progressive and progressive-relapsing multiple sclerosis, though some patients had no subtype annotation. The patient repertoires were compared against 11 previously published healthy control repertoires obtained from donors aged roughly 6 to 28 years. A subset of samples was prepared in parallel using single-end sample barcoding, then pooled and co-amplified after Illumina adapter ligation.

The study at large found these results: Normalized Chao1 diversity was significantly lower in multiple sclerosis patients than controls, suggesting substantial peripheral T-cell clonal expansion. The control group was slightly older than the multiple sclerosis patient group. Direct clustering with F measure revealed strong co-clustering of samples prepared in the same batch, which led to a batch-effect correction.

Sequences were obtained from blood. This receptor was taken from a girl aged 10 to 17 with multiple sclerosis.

The DNA is TGTGCCAGCAGCTTAAAGGTGGCGGGAGAGCATACGCAGTATTTT. This gives the protein CASSLKVAGEHTQYF. This chain joins TRBV7-9 to TRBJ2-3; 7 bases in between match TRBD2. Spanning cysteine to phenylalanine, the CDR3 consists of 15 amino acids. The DNA shown is the 45-base CDR3, in frame from base 1. The V end gives up 2 bases and the J end 7 bases, leaving 9 bases in the junction not matched to a gene. The CDR1 and CDR2 encoded by the germline V gene (reference sequence) are SEHNR and FQNEAQ.